This T cell receptor (beta chain) is drawn from a study of blood T cell repertoires in COVID-19. Trimming took 4 bases from V and 5 from J, leaving 8 bases between them. The CDR3 is 12 amino acids. Clones were read by immunoSEQ multiplex PCR, and TCRdb kept only the in-frame ones, dropping some. The sample consists of about 200,000 clones, around 86% of them appearing once. This TCR was sampled from a man between 60 and 75 years old with acute or convalescent COVID-19. J is TRBJ1-2 and V is TRBV12-3 or TRBV12-4; D is possibly TRBD1 (5 bases). Sequenced material: peripheral blood. Here the CDR3 reads CASSSDTYGYTF. As DNA, the CDR3 is TGTGCCAGCAGTTCGGACACGTATGGCTACACCTTC.